This entry lists 24 T cell receptor beta chains sequenced from one sample in a study of beta chain features in type 1 diabetes. Reverse transcription of all isolated RNA meant that expressed TCRB transcripts were sequenced. The data were produced by immunoSEQ multiplex PCR, yet TCRdb's version contains in-frame clones alone and is incomplete. The repertoire holds around 40,000 clones, with roughly 67% as singletons. Sequenced sample: Tregs from blood. These receptors were obtained from a woman aged 25 to 39 in good health.

The gene calls are TRBV30 and TRBJ2-7, with 9 nucleotides matching TRBD1. Germline V gene lookup returns CDR1 GTSNPN and CDR2 SVGIG (reference sequence). Losses at the gene ends were 5 bases for V and 6 bases for J; bases not matched to a gene: 5. The CDR3 extends over 12 amino acids. The DNA for the CDR3 is TGTGCCTGGGGGGACAGGGTGGGCGAGCAGTACTTC. It translates to CAWGDRVGEQYF.

This rearrangement joins TRBV5-1 to TRBJ2-7, with a weak D call TRBD2 (5 bases). The CDR3 is made up of 14 amino acids. V lost 1 base to trimming and J lost 0 bases, with 8 bases between them. From germline, CDR1 is SGHRS and CDR2 YFSETQ. CDR3 DNA sequence: TGCGCCAGCAGCTTGTTAGGGAGCTCCTACGAGCAGTACTTC. Protein: CASSLLGSSYEQYF.

CDR3 sequence reads: CASSLYLGSSGNTIYF. In DNA form, the CDR3 reads TGTGCCAGCAGTTTATACCTGGGCAGCTCTGGAAACACCATATATTTT. V gene TRBV28 combines with J gene TRBJ1-3; D remains ambiguous. In germline, CDR1 is MDHEN, CDR2 SYDVKM. The CDR3 is 16 amino acids. V lost 1 base to trimming and J lost 0 bases, with 10 bases between them.

This chain links TRBV11-2 with TRBJ2-1; 10 positions agree with TRBD2. The CDR3 is 17 residues long. Germline V CDR1 and CDR2: SGHAT, FQNNGV. The V and J ends lost 2 bases and 0 bases, in that order; junction bases with no gene match: 4. CDR3 coding DNA: TGTGCCAGCAGCTTACAAGCGGGAGGGAGCTCCTACAATGAGCAGTTCTTC. This codes for CASSLQAGGSSYNEQFF.

The V and J genes are TRBV18 and TRBJ2-7; 10 nucleotides agree with TRBD2. The germline V gene has CDR1 KGHSH and CDR2 LQKENI. The CDR3 is made up of 15 amino acids. The J segment lost 5 bases and the V segment lost 3 bases, leaving 7 bases of the junction unmatched. The CDR3 loop is CASSPRALAGDEQYF. CDR3 DNA sequence: TGTGCCAGCTCACCTCGGGCGCTAGCGGGAGACGAGCAGTACTTC.

V is TRBV5-1 and J is TRBJ2-7; TRBD2 agrees at 14 bases. Germline V gene sequence: CDR1 SGHRS, CDR2 YFSETQ. This CDR3 spans 16 amino acids. The trim removed 2 bases at V and 7 bases at J, leaving 8 bases unmatched. The CDR3 region is CASSFAGTSGRSEQYF. The CDR3 nucleotides read TGCGCCAGCAGCTTCGCCGGGACTAGCGGGAGATCTGAGCAGTACTTC.

This chain links TRBV18 with TRBJ2-1; TRBD2 aligns across 8 bases. Trimming at V came to 3 bases and at J to 2 bases, leaving 6 bases not matched to a gene. The CDR3 totals 16 residues. Germline V gene sequence: CDR1 KGHSH, CDR2 LQKENI. CDR3 DNA sequence: TGTGCCAGCTCACCCGACAGCGGGGGTACCTACAATGAGCAGTTCTTC. As protein: CASSPDSGGTYNEQFF.

The chain links TRBV7-9 to TRBJ2-6; TRBD2 might be the D (5 bases). The CDR3 covers 17 residues. Trimming removed 5 bases from V and 4 bases from J, with 18 bases in between. The V gene's germline CDR1 is SEHNR and CDR2 FQNEAQ (reference sequence). CDR3 loop: CASSPTRGTVGANVLTF. For the CDR3, the DNA is TGTGCCAGCAGCCCGACCCGGGGAACAGTCGGGGCCAACGTCCTGACTTTC.

This clone was observed a few times. The chain has TRBV4-3 and TRBJ2-7; 7 nucleotides line up with TRBD1. V gave up 0 bases and J gave up 0 bases; unmatched junction bases: 5. Looked up from germline, CDR1 is LGHNA and CDR2 is YSLEER. The CDR3 sequence is 16 residues long. The CDR3 here is CASSQDLAGGSYEQYF. CDR3 in DNA: TGCGCCAGCAGCCAAGATTTGGCAGGGGGCTCCTACGAGCAGTACTTC.

The sample holds a few counts of this clone. The chain has TRBV4-1 and TRBJ2-5; a weak D match, TRBD2 (5 bases). V was cut by 4 bases and J by 4 bases, with 10 bases left in between. The CDR3 sequence is 13 residues long. Germline-derived CDR1 and CDR2 are MGHRA and YSYEKL. This chain's CDR3 is CASSRTRGETQYF. CDR3 in DNA: TGCGCCAGCAGCCGTACTAGAGGAGAGACCCAGTACTTC.

This chain connects TRBV19 to TRBJ2-1, with D possibly being TRBD2 (6 bases). The length of the CDR3 is 15 residues. V lost 1 base, J lost 2 bases, and 9 bases lay in between. From germline, CDR1 is LNHDA and CDR2 SQIVND (reference sequence). The CDR3 sequence: CASSIASVPYNEQFF. The CDR3 DNA sequence: TGTGCCAGTAGTATAGCTAGCGTACCCTACAATGAGCAGTTCTTC.

The gene calls are TRBV20-1 and TRBJ1-1; the D is unclear. The ends were cut back, 1 base at V and 7 bases at J, with 7 bases in the middle. The CDR3 is made up of 11 amino acids. In germline, CDR1 is DFQATT, CDR2 SNEGSKA (reference sequence). The CDR3 DNA reads TGCAGTGCTAGAGGCGCGATTGAAGCTTTCTTT. This codes for CSARGAIEAFF.

V and J are TRBV7-3 and TRBJ2-1; TRBD1 matches at 9 bases. The CDR3 sequence is 13 residues long. J gave up 6 bases and V 5 bases, and 2 bases lay outside the gene matches. Germline CDR1 SGHTA, CDR2 FQGTGA. CDR3 amino acids: CASSQDRGNEQFF. Written as DNA, the CDR3 is TGTGCCAGCAGCCAGGACAGGGGCAATGAGCAGTTCTTC.

This clone was seen a handful of times. The CDR3 loop reads CASSFLFGSGELFF. DNA for the CDR3: TGTGCCAGCAGCTTTTTGTTCGGGTCCGGGGAGCTGTTTTTT. The chain links TRBV7-2 to TRBJ2-2; D ambiguous. V lost 3 bases and J 6 bases, leaving 11 bases between the germline ends. Looked up from germline, CDR1 is SGHTA and CDR2 is FQGNSA. The CDR3 extends over 14 amino acids. Combining the CDR3 with reference TRBV7-2 and TRBJ2-2 gives the whole variable domain GAGVSQSPSNKVTEKGKDVELRCDPISGHTALYWYRQSLGQGLEFLIYFQGNSAPDKSGLPSDRFSAERTGGSVSTLTIQRTQQEDSAVYLCASSFLFGSGELFFGEGSRLTVL.

The chain couples TRBV7-3 to TRBJ2-2, with 9 bases lining up with TRBD1. Per germline, CDR1 SGHTA and CDR2 FQGTGA. Unmatched junction bases numbered 7, after V lost 2 bases and J lost 3 bases. The CDR3 consists of 17 residues. As DNA, the CDR3 is TGTGCCAGCAGCTTAGCGATTGGGACAGGGTACACCGGGGAGCTGTTTTTT. This sequence encodes CASSLAIGTGYTGELFF.

The table lists this clone with a few counts. This sequence joins TRBV28 and TRBJ2-5, with 13 bases lining up with TRBD2. The V segment lost 5 bases and the J segment 3 bases; nucleotides outside the gene matches: 6. The CDR3 is made up of 16 amino acids. Per germline, CDR1 MDHEN and CDR2 SYDVKM. The CDR3 DNA follows: TGTGCCAGCAGTCCCGGGACTAGCGGGGTTAAAGAGACCCAGTACTTC. It yields the protein CASSPGTSGVKETQYF.

V gene TRBV5-4 combines with J gene TRBJ2-7; 10 bases fit TRBD1. Germline CDR1 and CDR2: SGHNT and YYREEE (reference sequence). The CDR3 runs to 16 residues. V shed 3 bases, J shed 3 bases, and the junction held 9 bases outside the gene matches. The CDR3 protein is CASSSGVGTGVYEQYF. CDR3 DNA sequence: TGTGCCAGCAGCTCGGGAGTGGGGACAGGGGTCTACGAGCAGTACTTC.

The chain uses TRBV7-8 and TRBJ2-5; maybe TRBD2 (5 bases). The CDR3 is 13 residues long. Germline CDR1 is SGHVS and CDR2 is FQNEAQ. Trimming pared 3 bases from V and 4 bases from J, leaving 9 bases between. The CDR3 coding sequence is TGTGCCAGCAGCTTGGGAGTGCGAGAGACCCAGTACTTC. As protein: CASSLGVRETQYF.

The chain joins TRBV6-6 to TRBJ2-1, with 7 bases identical to TRBD2. Per germline, CDR1 MNHNY and CDR2 SVGAGI (reference sequence). This CDR3 spans 14 amino acids. The V and J ends lost 7 bases and 6 bases, in that order; junction bases with no gene match: 9. The DNA for the CDR3 is TGTGCCAGCAAGGAGGGAGGGGTTAGCAATGAGCAGTTCTTC. Its translation is CASKEGGVSNEQFF.

The chain combines TRBV4-3 with TRBJ1-3; D is unclear. The CDR3 extends over 16 amino acids. V lost 4 bases, J lost 1 base, and 14 bases lay in between. Looked up from germline, CDR1 is LGHNA and CDR2 is YSLEER. The CDR3 DNA reads as TGCGCCAGCAGCCGCACGAGTCCAGCGTCTGGAAACACCATATATTTT. This codes for CASSRTSPASGNTIYF.

This chain uses TRBV28 with TRBJ1-2, with 8 positions matching TRBD1. There are 13 residues in the CDR3. CDR1 and CDR2 from the germline V gene are MDHEN and SYDVKM. Trimming cost V 8 bases and J 5 bases; bases outside gene matches: 7. This chain's CDR3 is CASGQGGLYGYTF. Here the CDR3 DNA reads TGTGCCAGCGGACAGGGAGGGCTATATGGCTACACCTTC.

The chain recombines TRBV28 with TRBJ2-3, with D possibly TRBD2 on 7 matching bases. CDR3 size: 15 residues. The germline V gene has CDR1 MDHEN and CDR2 SYDVKM. The germline V and J ends were trimmed by 6 bases and 1 base, with 14 bases remaining between them. The CDR3 protein is CASRPRGAGTDTQYF. The CDR3 DNA reads as TGTGCCAGCAGGCCCCGGGGGGCAGGCACAGATACGCAGTATTTT.

V is TRBV19 and J is TRBJ2-7; 7 bases are a match to TRBD1. Germline V gene sequence: CDR1 LNHDA, CDR2 SQIVND (reference sequence). CDR3 length: 16 residues. Trimming cost V 4 bases and J 3 bases; bases outside gene matches: 12. CDR3 in amino acids: CASSTPPTGTIYEQYF. The CDR3 nucleotides read TGTGCCAGTAGTACCCCCCCGACAGGGACAATCTACGAGCAGTACTTC.

This sequence joins TRBV7-2 and TRBJ2-7, with D maybe TRBD2 (6 bases). Trimming shortened V by 1 base and J by 2 bases, and 9 bases separated the two germline ends. The CDR3 totals 14 residues. Germline loops: CDR1 SGHTA, CDR2 FQGNSA. CDR3 sequence: CASSLVGGTYEQYF. In nucleotides, the CDR3 is TGTGCCAGCAGCTTAGTCGGCGGGACCTACGAGCAGTACTTC.